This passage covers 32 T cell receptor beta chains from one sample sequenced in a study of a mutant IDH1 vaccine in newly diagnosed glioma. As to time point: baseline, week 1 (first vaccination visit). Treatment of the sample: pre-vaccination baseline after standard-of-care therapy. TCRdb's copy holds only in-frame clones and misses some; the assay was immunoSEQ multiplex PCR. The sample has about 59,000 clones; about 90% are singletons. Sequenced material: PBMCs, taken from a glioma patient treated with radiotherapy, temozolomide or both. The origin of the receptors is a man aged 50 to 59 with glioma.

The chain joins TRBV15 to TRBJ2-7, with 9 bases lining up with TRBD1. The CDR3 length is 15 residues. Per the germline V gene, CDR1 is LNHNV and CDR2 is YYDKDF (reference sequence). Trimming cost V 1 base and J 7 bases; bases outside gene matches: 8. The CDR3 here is CATSRAGDRAREQYF. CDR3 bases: TGTGCCACCAGCAGAGCCGGGGACAGGGCACGGGAGCAGTACTTC.

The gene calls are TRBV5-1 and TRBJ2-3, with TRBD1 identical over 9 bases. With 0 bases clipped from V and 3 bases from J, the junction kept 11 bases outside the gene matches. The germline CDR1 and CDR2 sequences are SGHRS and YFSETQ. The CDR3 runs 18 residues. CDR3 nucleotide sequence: TGCGCCAGCAGCTTGGGGCCTCAGGACAGGGGTAAGACAGATACGCAGTATTTT. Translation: CASSLGPQDRGKTDTQYF. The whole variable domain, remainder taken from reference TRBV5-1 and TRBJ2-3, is KAGVTQTPRYLIKTRGQQVTLSCSPISGHRSVSWYQQTPGQGLQFLFEYFSETQRNKGNFPGRFSGRQFSNSRSEMNVSTLELGDSALYLCASSLGPQDRGKTDTQYFGPGTRLTVL.

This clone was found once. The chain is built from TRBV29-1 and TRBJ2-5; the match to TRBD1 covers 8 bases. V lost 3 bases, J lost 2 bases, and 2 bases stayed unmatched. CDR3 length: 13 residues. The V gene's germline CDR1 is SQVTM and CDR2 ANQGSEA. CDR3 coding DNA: TGCAGCGTTGATCAGGGGGCGCAAGAGACCCAGTACTTC. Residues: CSVDQGAQETQYF.

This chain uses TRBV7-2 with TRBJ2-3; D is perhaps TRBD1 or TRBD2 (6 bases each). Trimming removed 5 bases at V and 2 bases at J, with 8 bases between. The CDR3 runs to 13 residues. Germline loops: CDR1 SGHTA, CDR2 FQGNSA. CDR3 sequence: CASSGGLTDTQYF. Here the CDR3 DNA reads TGTGCCAGCAGCGGGGGGCTCACAGATACGCAGTATTTT.

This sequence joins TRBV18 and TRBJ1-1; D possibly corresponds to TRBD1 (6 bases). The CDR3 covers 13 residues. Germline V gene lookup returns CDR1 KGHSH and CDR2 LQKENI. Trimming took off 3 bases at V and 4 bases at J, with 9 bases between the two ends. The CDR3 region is CASSPQGTTEAFF. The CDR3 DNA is TGTGCCAGCTCACCTCAGGGGACCACTGAAGCTTTCTTT.

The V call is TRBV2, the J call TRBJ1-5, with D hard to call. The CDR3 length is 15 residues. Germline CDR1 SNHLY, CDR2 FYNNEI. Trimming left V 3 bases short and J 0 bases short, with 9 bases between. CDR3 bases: TGTGCCAGCAGTGATTTAAGAAATAGCAATCAGCCCCAGCATTTT. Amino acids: CASSDLRNSNQPQHF.

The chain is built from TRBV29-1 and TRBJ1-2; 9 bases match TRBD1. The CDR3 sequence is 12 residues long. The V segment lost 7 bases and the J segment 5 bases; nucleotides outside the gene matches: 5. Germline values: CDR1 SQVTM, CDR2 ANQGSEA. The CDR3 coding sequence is TGCAGCGCCCAGACAGGGGGATATGGCTACACCTTC. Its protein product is CSAQTGGYGYTF.

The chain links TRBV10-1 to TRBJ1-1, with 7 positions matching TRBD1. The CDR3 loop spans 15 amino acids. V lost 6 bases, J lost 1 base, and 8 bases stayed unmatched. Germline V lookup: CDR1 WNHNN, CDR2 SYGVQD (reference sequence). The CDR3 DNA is TGCGCCAGCAGGGAGGCACAGGGGACGAACACTGAAGCTTTCTTT. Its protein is CASREAQGTNTEAFF.

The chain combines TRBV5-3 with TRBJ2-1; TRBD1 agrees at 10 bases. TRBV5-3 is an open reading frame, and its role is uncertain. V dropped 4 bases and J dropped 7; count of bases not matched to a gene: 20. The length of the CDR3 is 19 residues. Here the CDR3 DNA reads TGTGCCAGAAGCAACGGGGGGACAGGGGCACTACCAGGGAAGAATGAGCAGTTCTTC. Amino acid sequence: CARSNGGTGALPGKNEQFF.

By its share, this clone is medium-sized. CDR3: CASSFSGGEQFF. CDR3 DNA: TGTGCCAGCAGTTTTAGCGGGGGCGAGCAGTTCTTC. The chain recombines TRBV28 with TRBJ2-1, with 9 bases identical to TRBD2. This CDR3 comprises 12 residues. J lost 10 bases, V lost 3 bases, and 1 base had no gene match. Per germline, CDR1 MDHEN and CDR2 SYDVKM. Full variable domain (missing parts from reference TRBV28 and TRBJ2-1): DVKVTQSSRYLVKRTGEKVFLECVQDMDHENMFWYRQDPGLGLRLIYFSYDVKMKEKGDIPEGYSVSREKKERFSLILESASTNQTSMYLCASSFSGGEQFFGPGTRLTVL.

CDR3 sequence reads: CSVEVIGLAMNEQFF. The CDR3 nucleotides read TGCAGCGTTGAGGTTATTGGACTAGCCATGAATGAGCAGTTCTTC. The chain joins TRBV29-1 to TRBJ2-1; 8 nucleotides match TRBD2. The CDR3 is made up of 15 amino acids. Trimming cost V 3 bases and J 7 bases; bases outside gene matches: 11. The V gene's germline CDR1 is SQVTM and CDR2 ANQGSEA.

The CDR3 protein is CASYDRGEAQPQHF. DNA of the CDR3: TGTGCCAGTTACGACAGGGGGGAGGCTCAGCCCCAGCATTTT. The V and J genes are TRBV19 and TRBJ1-5, with 9 bases lining up with TRBD1. Per germline, CDR1 LNHDA and CDR2 SQIVND (reference sequence). CDR3 size: 14 residues. The V gene end was trimmed by 8 bases and the J gene end by 6 bases; junction bases not matched to a gene: 8.

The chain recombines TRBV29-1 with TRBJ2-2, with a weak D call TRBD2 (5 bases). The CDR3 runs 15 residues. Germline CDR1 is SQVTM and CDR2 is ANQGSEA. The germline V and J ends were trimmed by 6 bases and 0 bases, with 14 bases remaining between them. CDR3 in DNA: TGCAGCGTGTATCTGCTAGCCTCGAACACCGGGGAGCTGTTTTTT. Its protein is CSVYLLASNTGELFF.

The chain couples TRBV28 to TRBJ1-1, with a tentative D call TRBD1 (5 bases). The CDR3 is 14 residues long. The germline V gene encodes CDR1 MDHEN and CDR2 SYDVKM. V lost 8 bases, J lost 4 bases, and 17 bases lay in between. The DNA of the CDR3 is TGTGCCAGCCAATCGAGGGGTGCAACCACTGAAGCTTTCTTT. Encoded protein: CASQSRGATTEAFF.

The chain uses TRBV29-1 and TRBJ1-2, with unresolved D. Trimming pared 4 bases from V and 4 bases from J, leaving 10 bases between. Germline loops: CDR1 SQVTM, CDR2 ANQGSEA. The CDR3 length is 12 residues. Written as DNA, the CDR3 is TGCAGCGTTGGTCGGGAGTCCTATGGCTACACCTTC. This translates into CSVGRESYGYTF. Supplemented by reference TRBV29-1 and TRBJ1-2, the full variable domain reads SAVISQKPSRDICQRGTSLTIQCQVDSQVTMMFWYRQQPGQSLTLIATANQGSEATYESGFVIDKFPISRPNLTFSTLTVSNMSPEDSSIYLCSVGRESYGYTFGSGTRLTVV.

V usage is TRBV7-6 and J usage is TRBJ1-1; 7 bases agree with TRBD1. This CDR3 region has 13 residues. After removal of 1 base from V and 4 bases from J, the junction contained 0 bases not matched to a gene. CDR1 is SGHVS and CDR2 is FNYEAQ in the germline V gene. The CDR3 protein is CASSLGQGTEAFF. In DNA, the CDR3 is TGTGCCAGCAGCTTAGGACAGGGCACTGAAGCTTTCTTT.

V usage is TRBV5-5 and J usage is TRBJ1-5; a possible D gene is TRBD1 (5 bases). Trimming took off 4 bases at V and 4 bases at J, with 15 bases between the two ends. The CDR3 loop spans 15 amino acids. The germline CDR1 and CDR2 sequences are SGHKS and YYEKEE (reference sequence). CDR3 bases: TGTGCCAGCAGCCAAACCTCGCAGGGAAATCAGCCCCAGCATTTT. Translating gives CASSQTSQGNQPQHF.

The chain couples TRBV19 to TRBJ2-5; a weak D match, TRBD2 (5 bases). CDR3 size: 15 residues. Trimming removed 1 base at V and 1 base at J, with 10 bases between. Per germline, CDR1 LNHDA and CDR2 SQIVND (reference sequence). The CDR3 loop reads CASSIGGGLQETQYF. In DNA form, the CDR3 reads TGTGCCAGTAGTATAGGCGGAGGACTCCAAGAGACCCAGTACTTC.

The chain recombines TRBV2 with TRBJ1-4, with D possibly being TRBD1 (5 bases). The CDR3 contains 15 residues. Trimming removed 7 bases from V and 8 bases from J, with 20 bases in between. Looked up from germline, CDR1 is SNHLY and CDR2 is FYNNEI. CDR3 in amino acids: CASNGRGLTGEKLFF. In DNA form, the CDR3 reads TGTGCCAGCAATGGGAGAGGCCTTACAGGAGAAAAACTGTTTTTT.

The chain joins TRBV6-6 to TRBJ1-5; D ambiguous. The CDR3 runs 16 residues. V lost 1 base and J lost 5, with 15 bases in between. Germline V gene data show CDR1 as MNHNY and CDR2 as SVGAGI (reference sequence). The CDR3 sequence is CASSYLGSAGDQPQHF. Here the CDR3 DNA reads TGTGCCAGCAGTTACTTAGGGTCGGCCGGTGATCAGCCCCAGCATTTT.

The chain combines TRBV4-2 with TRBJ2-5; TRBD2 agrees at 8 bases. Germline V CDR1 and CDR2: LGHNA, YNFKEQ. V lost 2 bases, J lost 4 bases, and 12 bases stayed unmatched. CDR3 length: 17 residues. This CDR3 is CASSQRGAGTRVETQYF. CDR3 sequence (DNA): TGTGCCAGCAGCCAACGAGGGGCCGGGACTAGGGTAGAGACCCAGTACTTC.

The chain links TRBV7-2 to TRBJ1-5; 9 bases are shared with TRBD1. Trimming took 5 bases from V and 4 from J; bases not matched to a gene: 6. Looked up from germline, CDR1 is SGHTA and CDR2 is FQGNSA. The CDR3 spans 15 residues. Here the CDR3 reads CASSPGGTGNQPQHF. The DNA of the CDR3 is TGTGCCAGCAGCCCTGGAGGGACAGGGAATCAGCCCCAGCATTTT.

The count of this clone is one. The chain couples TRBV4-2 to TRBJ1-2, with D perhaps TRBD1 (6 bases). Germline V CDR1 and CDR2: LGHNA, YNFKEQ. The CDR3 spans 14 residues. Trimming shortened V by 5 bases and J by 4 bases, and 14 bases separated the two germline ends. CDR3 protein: CASSSLQGGYGYTF. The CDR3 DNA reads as TGTGCCAGCAGCTCTTTACAGGGCGGCTATGGCTACACCTTC.

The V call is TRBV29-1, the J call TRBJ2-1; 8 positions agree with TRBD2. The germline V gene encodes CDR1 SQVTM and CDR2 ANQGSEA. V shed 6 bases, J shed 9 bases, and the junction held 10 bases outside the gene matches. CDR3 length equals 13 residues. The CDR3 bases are TGCAGCGTGATCCCCAGGACTAGCAGTGAGCAGTTCTTC. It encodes CSVIPRTSSEQFF.

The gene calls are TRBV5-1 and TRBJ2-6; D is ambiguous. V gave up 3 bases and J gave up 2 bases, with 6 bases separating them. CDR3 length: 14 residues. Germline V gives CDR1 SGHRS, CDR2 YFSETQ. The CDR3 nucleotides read TGCGCCAGCAGCTCCAGAACTGGGGCCAACGTCCTGACTTTC. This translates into CASSSRTGANVLTF.

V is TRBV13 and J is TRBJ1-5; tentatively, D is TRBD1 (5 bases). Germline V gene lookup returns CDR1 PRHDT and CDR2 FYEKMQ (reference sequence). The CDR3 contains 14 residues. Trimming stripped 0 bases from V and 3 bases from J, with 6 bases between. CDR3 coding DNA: TGTGCCAGCAGCTTAGGCAGGGCCAATCAGCCCCAGCATTTT. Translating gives CASSLGRANQPQHF.

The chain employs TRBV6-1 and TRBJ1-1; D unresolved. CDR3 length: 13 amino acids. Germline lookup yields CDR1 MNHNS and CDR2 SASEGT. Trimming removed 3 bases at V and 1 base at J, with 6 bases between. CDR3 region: CASSDKGNTEAFF. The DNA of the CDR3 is TGTGCCAGCAGTGATAAGGGGAACACTGAAGCTTTCTTT.

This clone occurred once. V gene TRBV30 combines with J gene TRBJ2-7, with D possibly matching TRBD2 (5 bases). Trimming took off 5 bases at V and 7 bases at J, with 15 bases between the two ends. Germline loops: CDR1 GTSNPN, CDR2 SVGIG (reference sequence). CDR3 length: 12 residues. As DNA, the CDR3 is TGTGCCTGGGGAGTCGTCGGGGAGGAGCAGTACTTC. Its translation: CAWGVVGEEQYF.

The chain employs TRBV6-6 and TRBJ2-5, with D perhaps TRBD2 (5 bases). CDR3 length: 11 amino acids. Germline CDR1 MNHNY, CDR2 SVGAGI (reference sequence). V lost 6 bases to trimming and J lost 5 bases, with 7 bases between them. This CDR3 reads CASSDYETQYF. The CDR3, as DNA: TGTGCCAGCAGCGACTACGAGACCCAGTACTTC.

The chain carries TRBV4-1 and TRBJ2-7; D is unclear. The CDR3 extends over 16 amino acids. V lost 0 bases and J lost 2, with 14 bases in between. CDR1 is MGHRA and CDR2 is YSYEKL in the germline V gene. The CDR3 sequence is CASSQEGTPRTYEQYF. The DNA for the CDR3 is TGCGCCAGCAGCCAAGAAGGAACCCCTCGGACCTACGAGCAGTACTTC.

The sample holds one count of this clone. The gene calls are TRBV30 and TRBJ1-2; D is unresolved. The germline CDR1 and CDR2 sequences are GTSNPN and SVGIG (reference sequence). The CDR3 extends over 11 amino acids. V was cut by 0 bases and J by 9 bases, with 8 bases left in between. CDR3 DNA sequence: TGTGCCTGGAGTGTAATCGGAAGCTACACCTTC. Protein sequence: CAWSVIGSYTF.

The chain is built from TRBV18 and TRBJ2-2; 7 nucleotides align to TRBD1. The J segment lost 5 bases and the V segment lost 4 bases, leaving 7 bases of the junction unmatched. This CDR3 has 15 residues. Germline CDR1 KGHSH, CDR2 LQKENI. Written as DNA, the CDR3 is TGTGCCAGCTCACTCAGACAGGGCGGGACCGGGGAGCTGTTTTTT. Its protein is CASSLRQGGTGELFF.